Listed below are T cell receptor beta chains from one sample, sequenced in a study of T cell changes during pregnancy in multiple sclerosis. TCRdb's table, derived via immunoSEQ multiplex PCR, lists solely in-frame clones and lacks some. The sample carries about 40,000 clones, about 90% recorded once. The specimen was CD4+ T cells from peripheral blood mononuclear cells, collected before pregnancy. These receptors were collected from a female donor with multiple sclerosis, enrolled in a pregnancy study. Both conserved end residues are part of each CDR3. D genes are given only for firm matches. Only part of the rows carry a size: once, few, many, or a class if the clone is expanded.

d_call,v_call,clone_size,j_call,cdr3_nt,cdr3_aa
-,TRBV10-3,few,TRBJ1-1,TGTGCCATCAGTGAAAAGAGGTCACCCATGAACACTGAAGCTTTCTTT,CAISEKRSPMNTEAFF
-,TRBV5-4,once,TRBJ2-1,TGTGCCAGCAGCTTGGAGAGAATCTCCTACAATGAGCAGTTCTTC,CASSLERISYNEQFF
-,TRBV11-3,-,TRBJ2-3,TGTGCCAGCAGCTACAGCCGGGAACGCACAGATACGCAGTATTTT,CASSYSRERTDTQYF
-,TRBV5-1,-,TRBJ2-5,TGCGCCAGCAGCTCGGAGATTCGAGGGGAGACCCAGTACTTC,CASSSEIRGETQYF
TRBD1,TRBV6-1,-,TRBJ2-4,TGTGCCAGCAGTGAAGCGGGACAGGGCAACATTCAGTACTTC,CASSEAGQGNIQYF
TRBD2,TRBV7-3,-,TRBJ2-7,TGTGCCAGCAGCTGGACTAGCGGGAGCGAGCAGTACTTC,CASSWTSGSEQYF
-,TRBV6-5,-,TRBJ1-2,TGTGCCAGCAGCATGGGCCTCTATGGCTACACCTTC,CASSMGLYGYTF
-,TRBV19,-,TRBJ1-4,TGTGCCAGTAGTACGCCCCTGACAGCAACTAATGAAAAACTGTTTTTT,CASSTPLTATNEKLFF
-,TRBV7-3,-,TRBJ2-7,TGTGCCAGCAGCTTGGCAGGGAACCACGAGCAGTACTTC,CASSLAGNHEQYF
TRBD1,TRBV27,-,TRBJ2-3,TGTGCCAGCAGTTCGAGGGACAGGGGGCGGAGGAAAGCGGGAGGGCCTTCTGATACGCAGTATTTT,CASSSRDRGRRKAGGPSDTQYF
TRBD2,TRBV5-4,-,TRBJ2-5,TGTGCCAGCAGCTTAGTCCCTAGCGGGCAAGAGACCCAGTACTTC,CASSLVPSGQETQYF
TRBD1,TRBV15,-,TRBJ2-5,TGTGCCACCAGCAGGGGGACCGGGGCAGGGGGCGAGGGGACCCAGTACTTC,CATSRGTGAGGEGTQYF
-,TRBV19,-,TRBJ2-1,TGTGCCAGTACGCGCGGAAATGAGCAGTTCTTC,CASTRGNEQFF
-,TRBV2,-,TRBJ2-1,TGTGCCAGCAACGAGAGGGAGCAGTTCTTC,CASNEREQFF
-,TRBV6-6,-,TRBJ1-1,TGTGCCAGCAGCGTGACAGACTTCTCCACTGAAGCTTTCTTT,CASSVTDFSTEAFF
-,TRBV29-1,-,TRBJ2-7,TGCAGCGTTGAGCGGACAGATCCCTACGAGCAGTACTTC,CSVERTDPYEQYF
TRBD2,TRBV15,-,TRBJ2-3,TGTGCCACCAGCAGCCCGGGAGGATTCACAGATACGCAGTATTTT,CATSSPGGFTDTQYF
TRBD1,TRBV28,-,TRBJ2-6,TGTGCCAGCAGAGCCCAGGGGGCCGGGGCCAACGTCCTGACTTTC,CASRAQGAGANVLTF
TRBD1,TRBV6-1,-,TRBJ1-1,TGTGCCAGCAGTGTTTTTCCACAGGGGTACACTGAAGCTTTCTTT,CASSVFPQGYTEAFF
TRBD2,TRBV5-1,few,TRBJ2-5,TGCGCCAGCAGCTTAGGGCGGGAGAAAGAGACCCAGTACTTC,CASSLGREKETQYF
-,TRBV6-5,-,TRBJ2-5,TGTGCCAGCAGTCAACAGGAACAAGAGACCCAGTACTTC,CASSQQEQETQYF
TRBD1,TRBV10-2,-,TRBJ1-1,TGCGCCAGCTTCAGGGGGAAGGACACTGAAGCTTTCTTT,CASFRGKDTEAFF
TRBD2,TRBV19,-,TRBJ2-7,TGTGCCAGTAGTATAGCACTAGCGGGATCTACCAGCGAGCAGTACTTC,CASSIALAGSTSEQYF
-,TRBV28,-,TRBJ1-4,TGTGCCAGCAGTTCTAATAATGAAAAACTGTTTTTT,CASSSNNEKLFF
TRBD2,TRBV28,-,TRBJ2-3,TGTGCCAGCAGCCCCCGGGAGGTGGGAGATACGCAGTATTTT,CASSPREVGDTQYF
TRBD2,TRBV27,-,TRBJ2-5,TGTGCCAGCAGGCCTAGCGGGAGGGCCGGAGAGACCCAGTACTTC,CASRPSGRAGETQYF
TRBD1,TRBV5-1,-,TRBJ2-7,TGCGCCAGCAGCTTGGCCCAGGGACAGGGGGCAAGGGAGCAGTACTTC,CASSLAQGQGAREQYF
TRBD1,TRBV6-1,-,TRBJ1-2,TGTGCCAGCAGTGTGGGACAGGGGCCCCTTTTTGGCTACACCTTC,CASSVGQGPLFGYTF
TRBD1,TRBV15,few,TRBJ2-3,TGTGCCACCAGCAGATCAGGACAGGGGATCACAGATACGCAGTATTTT,CATSRSGQGITDTQYF